Each of the 5 T cell receptor beta chains below was sequenced from the same sample in a study of blood T cell repertoires in COVID-19. Clones were read by immunoSEQ multiplex PCR, and TCRdb kept only the in-frame ones, dropping some. The sample consists of under 200,000 clones, 80% to 95% of them appearing once. The specimen was peripheral blood. These receptors originate from a man in his forties or fifties with acute or convalescent COVID-19.

The chain couples TRBV19 to TRBJ1-5; tentative D call: TRBD1 (6 bases). Trimming left V 6 bases short and J 3 bases short, with 12 bases between. Germline CDR1 reads LNHDA; CDR2 reads SQIVND (reference sequence). The CDR3 is 14 amino acids. DNA of the CDR3: TGTGCCAGTAGGTTAGGACAGTTCAATCAGCCCCAGCATTTT. Its translation is CASRLGQFNQPQHF. Drawing the rest from reference TRBV19 and TRBJ1-5, the complete variable domain is DGGITQSPKYLFRKEGQNVTLSCEQNLNHDAMYWYRQDPGQGLRLIYYSQIVNDFQKGDIAEGYSVSREKKESFPLTVTSAQKNPTAFYLCASRLGQFNQPQHFGDGTRLSIL.

CDR3 sequence: CASSLDRAGDNSPLHF. CDR3 DNA sequence: TGTGCCAGCAGCTTGGATCGGGCGGGGGATAATTCACCCCTCCACTTT. V gene TRBV5-5 combines with J gene TRBJ1-6; perhaps TRBD1 as D (5 bases). The CDR3 is made up of 16 amino acids. Trimming stripped 0 bases from V and 5 bases from J, with 12 bases between. From germline, CDR1 is SGHKS and CDR2 YYEKEE (reference sequence).

This chain joins TRBV18 and TRBJ1-4; possibly TRBD1 for D (6 bases). This CDR3 region has 16 residues. CDR1 KGHSH and CDR2 LQKENI come from the germline V gene. Trimming shortened V by 3 bases and J by 0 bases, and 11 bases separated the two germline ends. CDR3: CASSPQGTTTNEKLFF. The CDR3 DNA is TGTGCCAGCTCACCTCAGGGGACAACAACTAATGAAAAACTGTTTTTT.

The V call is TRBV9, the J call TRBJ2-6; 9 bases match TRBD1. The CDR3 consists of 18 residues. V lost 0 bases to trimming and J lost 3 bases; unmatched junction nucleotides: 7. The germline gives CDR1 SGDLS, CDR2 YYNGEE. CDR3 amino acids: CASSVAGTGSSGANVLTF. In DNA form, the CDR3 reads TGTGCCAGCAGCGTAGCTGGGACAGGGTCGAGTGGGGCCAACGTCCTGACTTTC.

The J gene is TRBJ2-5, the V gene TRBV6-6; TRBD1 matches at 9 bases. This CDR3 contains 14 residues. V was clipped by 2 bases and J by 5 bases; unmatched bases: 3. Germline V gene sequence: CDR1 MNHNY, CDR2 SVGAGI (reference sequence). CDR3 DNA: TGTGCCAGCAGTTACCGGGACAGGGTGGAGACCCAGTACTTC. Amino acids: CASSYRDRVETQYF.